This TCR beta chain was captured by sequencing in a study of cytomegalovirus exposure and HLA in healthy donors. The germline CDR1 and CDR2 sequences are SEHNR and FQNEAQ (reference sequence). Trimming removed 0 bases at V and 0 bases at J, with 9 bases between. This CDR3 contains 16 residues. A multiplex PCR was run with 60 Vbeta primers and 13 Jbeta primers. Sequencing was performed with immunoSEQ multiplex PCR; in TCRdb, only in-frame clones are kept and a portion is missing. The table records some 96,000 clones, 55% to 75% of them present only once. The source material was PBMCs. V gene TRBV7-9 combines with J gene TRBJ2-1, with D hard to call. The sequence derives from a man aged 55 to 70 in good health and CMV-seronegative. The DNA for the CDR3 is TGTGCCAGCAGCTTAGCGGGCCCGAGCTCCTACAATGAGCAGTTCTTC. Protein sequence: CASSLAGPSSYNEQFF.